This T cell receptor (beta chain) emerged from a study of human T cells and chemical hapten exposure. Across the whole study: Alopecia areata, totalis and universalis patients, mostly female, were included.

Trimming cost V 10 bases and J 0 bases, with 12 bases left between them. This CDR3 has 13 residues. The V gene's germline CDR1 is MNHEY and CDR2 SVGAGI. In the library, unique molecular identifiers were attached to individual cDNA molecules. In TCRdb, the RACE reads were re-called with MiXCR into one record per CDR3 protein. Of more than 250,000 distinct CDR3 sequences detected, approximately 8% appear once; the ten largest clones hold more than 1%. The time point is: pre-sensitization, week 0. As for treatment: therapeutic diphenylcyclopropenone sensitization with weekly scalp DPC. This clonotype was seen at least ten times.

V usage is TRBV6-5 and J usage is TRBJ1-2, with a weak D call TRBD1 (5 bases). Sequenced here: whole blood, sampled in connection with sensitization to the hapten diphenylcyclopropenone (DPC). This clonotype originated in a man aged 18 to 29 with alopecia areata. Some clones in this sample may be carry-over from other donors' samples. CDR3 protein: CANRQRTNYGYTF. CDR3 coding DNA: TGTGCCAACCGACAGCGGACTAACTATGGCTACACCTTC.